Below are 26 T cell receptor beta chains sequenced from a single sample in a study of blood T cell repertoires in COVID-19 (dated by TCRdb to the early 2020s). Library generation was performed with the immunoSEQ multiplex PCR assay. What TCRdb holds here is the immuneACCESS table cut down to in-frame rearrangements. Part of the clones is not present; checked against another copy, under half of the missing clones reflect an unresolved V gene, and the others are unexplained. Here the sample has roughly 300,000 clones; approximately 87% occur a single time. The leading ten clones occupy around 8% of the sample. Source material: peripheral blood. These receptors were collected from a woman aged 45-59 years who had recovered from COVID-19.

This chain connects TRBV7-2 to TRBJ1-2; 9 bases agree with TRBD1. V shed 1 base and J 4 bases; nucleotides not matched to a gene: 13. The germline V gene has CDR1 SGHTA and CDR2 FQGNSA. The CDR3 length is 18 residues. The CDR3 coding sequence is TGTGCCAGCAGCTTAGATAGGGGACAGGGCTTCACAGGCTATGGCTACACCTTC. It specifies CASSLDRGQGFTGYGYTF.

This chain links TRBV11-2 with TRBJ2-1; TRBD2 aligns across 10 bases. The CDR3 consists of 15 residues. In germline, CDR1 is SGHAT, CDR2 FQNNGV. The V gene end was trimmed by 5 bases and the J gene end by 7 bases; junction bases not matched to a gene: 8. The CDR3 loop reads CASSALAGTVNEQFF. The DNA for the CDR3 is TGTGCCAGCAGCGCACTAGCGGGAACGGTTAATGAGCAGTTCTTC. The variable domain in full, with the rest retrieved from reference TRBV11-2 and TRBJ2-1, is EAGVAQSPRYKIIEKRQSVAFWCNPISGHATLYWYQQILGQGPKLLIQFQNNGVVDDSQLPKDRFSAERLKGVDSTLKIQPAKLEDSAVYLCASSALAGTVNEQFFGPGTRLTVL.

The CDR3 loop is CAWTTGPNEKLFF. The CDR3 nucleotides are TGTGCCTGGACGACAGGGCCTAATGAAAAACTGTTTTTT. The chain carries TRBV30 and TRBJ1-4, with 7 bases lining up with TRBD1. Trimming at V came to 4 bases and at J to 3 bases, leaving 2 bases not matched to a gene. From germline, CDR1 is GTSNPN and CDR2 SVGIG (reference sequence). The CDR3 runs to 13 residues. Complete variable domain (other parts from reference TRBV30 and TRBJ1-4): SQTIHQWPATLVQPVGSPLSLECTVEGTSNPNLYWYRQAAGRGLQLLFYSVGIGQISSEVPQNLSASRPQDRQFILSSKKLLLSDSGFYLCAWTTGPNEKLFFGSGTQLSVL.

The gene calls are TRBV24-1 and TRBJ2-7; a possible D gene is TRBD1 (5 bases). There are 11 residues in the CDR3. V was clipped by 4 bases and J by 5 bases, with 5 bases between them. Per germline, CDR1 KGHDR and CDR2 SFDVKD. CDR3 DNA sequence: TGTGCCACCAGTGACAGGGACGAGCAGTACTTC. Its protein is CATSDRDEQYF.

This sequence joins TRBV30 and TRBJ1-1; maybe TRBD1 (6 bases). Trimming cost V 8 bases and J 3 bases, with 13 bases left between them. The CDR3 spans 12 residues. Germline lookup yields CDR1 GTSNPN and CDR2 SVGIG (reference sequence). CDR3 amino acids: CARMAGDTEAFF. CDR3 in DNA: TGTGCCCGAATGGCAGGGGACACTGAAGCTTTCTTT.

CDR3 protein: CASSPNQEIEKLFF. The CDR3 DNA reads as TGTGCCAGCAGCCCAAACCAAGAGATCGAAAAACTGTTTTTT. The chain combines TRBV9 with TRBJ1-4, with D unresolved. The CDR3 contains 14 residues. The germline CDR1 and CDR2 sequences are SGDLS and YYNGEE. Trimming pared 4 bases from V and 8 bases from J, leaving 15 bases between. The full variable domain, rest sourced from reference TRBV9 and TRBJ1-4, is DSGVTQTPKHLITATGQRVTLRCSPRSGDLSVYWYQQSLDQGLQFLIQYYNGEERAKGNILERFSAQQFPDLHSELNLSSLELGDSALYFCASSPNQEIEKLFFGSGTQLSVL.

The chain uses TRBV25-1 and TRBJ1-2, with D possibly TRBD1 on 5 matching bases. The CDR3 totals 12 residues. The germline V gene has CDR1 MGHDK and CDR2 SYGVNS. Trimming shortened V by 6 bases and J by 5 bases, and 10 bases separated the two germline ends. This CDR3 is CASRGEVYGYTF. For the CDR3, the DNA is TGTGCCAGCAGGGGGGAGGTTTATGGCTACACCTTC.

V usage is TRBV7-6 and J usage is TRBJ2-3; 8 bases map to TRBD2. V gave up 5 bases and J gave up 0 bases; unmatched junction bases: 4. Per germline, CDR1 SGHVS and CDR2 FNYEAQ. The CDR3 is 15 amino acids. CDR3 nucleotide sequence: TGTGCCAGCAGCCCACTAGCGGTTAGCACAGATACGCAGTATTTT. Translating it yields CASSPLAVSTDTQYF.

The rearrangement uses TRBV28 and TRBJ1-1, with D possibly TRBD1 on 5 matching bases. V was cut by 7 bases and J by 6 bases, with 18 bases left in between. The CDR3 length is 14 residues. Germline V gene lookup returns CDR1 MDHEN and CDR2 SYDVKM. CDR3 region: CASKFNQRGAEAFF. CDR3 DNA: TGTGCCAGCAAATTCAATCAGCGGGGCGCTGAAGCTTTCTTT.

CDR3 loop: CATSRPRTGRTEAFF. The DNA of the CDR3 is TGTGCCACCAGCAGACCTCGGACAGGGAGGACTGAAGCTTTCTTT. This chain connects TRBV15 to TRBJ1-1, with 8 bases that match TRBD1. Unmatched junction bases numbered 7, after V lost 2 bases and J lost 5 bases. CDR1 and CDR2 from the germline V gene are LNHNV and YYDKDF (reference sequence). The CDR3 covers 15 residues.

The chain links TRBV18 to TRBJ1-6, with a possible D match to TRBD1 (5 bases). V lost 5 bases, J lost 8 bases, and 10 bases lay in between. CDR3 length equals 13 residues. Per germline, CDR1 KGHSH and CDR2 LQKENI. CDR3 sequence: CASSEKQDSPLHF. CDR3 bases: TGTGCCAGCTCAGAAAAACAGGATTCACCCCTCCACTTT.

Here the CDR3 reads CSVRQGEETQYF. The CDR3 region has the DNA TGCAGCGTCAGACAGGGAGAAGAGACCCAGTACTTC. The chain links TRBV29-1 to TRBJ2-5; 7 nucleotides line up with TRBD1. The trim removed 6 bases at V and 3 bases at J, leaving 4 bases unmatched. The CDR3 totals 12 residues. Germline CDR1 is SQVTM and CDR2 is ANQGSEA.

The V call is TRBV15, the J call TRBJ2-1; the match to TRBD2 covers 10 bases. The junction had 5 bases not matched to a gene; V was cut back by 8 bases and J by 4 bases. This CDR3 has 14 residues. In germline, CDR1 is LNHNV, CDR2 YYDKDF (reference sequence). This CDR3 reads CATSWGLAYNEQFF. The CDR3 nucleotides are TGTGCCACCTCCTGGGGACTAGCGTACAATGAGCAGTTCTTC.

The CDR3 loop reads CASSPGDRGLGAGLAGSYNEQFF. The CDR3 DNA reads TGTGCCAGCTCACCAGGGGACAGAGGTCTCGGTGCGGGACTAGCGGGATCCTACAATGAGCAGTTCTTC. The chain is built from TRBV18 and TRBJ2-1; the match to TRBD2 covers 13 bases. V shed 2 bases and J 1 base; nucleotides not matched to a gene: 20. The CDR3 is 23 residues long. The germline gives CDR1 KGHSH, CDR2 LQKENI. The full variable domain, with the rest looked up from reference TRBV18 and TRBJ2-1, is NAGVMQNPRHLVRRRGQEARLRCSPMKGHSHVYWYRQLPEEGLKFMVYLQKENIIDESGMPKERFSAEFPKEGPSILRIQQVVRGDSAAYFCASSPGDRGLGAGLAGSYNEQFFGPGTRLTVL.

The chain employs TRBV5-5 and TRBJ1-5; D is unresolved. Between the trimmed V and J ends, which lost 0 bases and 5 bases, there was a span of 12 bases. There are 15 residues in the CDR3. Germline CDR1 SGHKS, CDR2 YYEKEE (reference sequence). The CDR3 here is CASSLVGGSYQPQHF. As DNA, the CDR3 is TGTGCCAGCAGCTTGGTTGGCGGTTCTTATCAGCCCCAGCATTTT.

This clone was recorded only once. V is TRBV21-1 and J is TRBJ2-1; TRBD1 is the table's D call, not checked against the DNA. TRBV21-1 has pseudogene status. The CDR3 loop spans 16 amino acids. The CDR3 DNA reads as TGTGCCAGCAGCAAACCGGGACAGGGAGGTGCTGGGGAGCAGTTCTTC. Encoded protein: CASSKPGQGGAGEQFF.

The chain combines TRBV5-1 with TRBJ1-2, with D perhaps matching TRBD1 (6 bases). The V and J ends lost 0 bases and 2 bases respectively, with 14 bases between them. Per the germline V gene, CDR1 is SGHRS and CDR2 is YFSETQ. The CDR3 loop spans 16 amino acids. CDR3 amino acids: CASSLDPGVRNYGYTF. DNA of the CDR3: TGCGCCAGCAGCTTGGACCCAGGGGTTAGGAACTATGGCTACACCTTC.

This rearrangement joins TRBV6-5 to TRBJ2-7; weak D call: TRBD2 (6 bases). Germline V gene sequence: CDR1 MNHEY, CDR2 SVGAGI. V was shortened by 2 bases and J by 6 bases, with 14 bases between the two germline ends. This CDR3 region has 14 residues. The CDR3 region has the DNA TGTGCCAGCAGTTACACGCGGGCCGGGGGCGAGCAGTACTTC. This translates into CASSYTRAGGEQYF.

This clone was found once. The chain couples TRBV30 to TRBJ1-2; TRBD1 aligns across 9 bases. CDR1 GTSNPN and CDR2 SVGIG come from the germline V gene (reference sequence). The CDR3 extends over 12 amino acids. Trimming took 5 bases from V and 4 from J; bases not matched to a gene: 2. CDR3 in DNA: TGTGCCTGGGCGGACAGGGGCTATGGCTACACCTTC. The encoded protein is CAWADRGYGYTF.

The chain couples TRBV12-3 or TRBV12-4 to TRBJ1-2; no definite D call. The CDR3 length is 13 residues. Trimming removed 2 bases from V and 8 bases from J, with 12 bases in between. The CDR3 nucleotides are TGTGCCAGCAGTTTATCCGAGGAAGGAGGCTACACCTTC. Residues: CASSLSEEGGYTF.

This chain connects TRBV6-5 to TRBJ2-7, with TRBD1 matching 9 bases. This CDR3 has 12 residues. CDR1 is MNHEY and CDR2 is SVGAGI in the germline V gene. V lost 9 bases to trimming and J lost 4 bases; unmatched junction nucleotides: 4. The CDR3 is CASGTGKYEQYF. Here the CDR3 DNA reads TGTGCCAGTGGGACAGGGAAGTACGAGCAGTACTTC.

The genes are TRBV7-2 and TRBJ2-5, with TRBD1 as a possible D gene (6 bases). V lost 1 base and J 13 bases, leaving 13 bases between the germline ends. Germline assignment: CDR1 SGHTA and CDR2 FQGNSA. The CDR3 contains 12 residues. The CDR3 sequence: CASSLVRGPVYF. CDR3 nucleotides: TGTGCCAGCAGCTTAGTCAGGGGACCCGTGTACTTC.

The genes are TRBV11-3 and TRBJ1-2, with 11 nucleotides matching TRBD1. CDR3 length equals 13 residues. CDR1 is SGHNT and CDR2 is YENEEA in the germline V gene. V was clipped by 5 bases and J by 8 bases; unmatched bases: 4. The CDR3 nucleotides read TGTGCCAGCAGCCAGGACAGGGGGCAGGGCTACACCTTC. Protein product: CASSQDRGQGYTF.

The CDR3 is CASSPGQGYEQFF. For the CDR3, the DNA is TGCGCCAGCAGCCCGGGACAGGGGTATGAGCAGTTCTTC. V gene TRBV5-1 combines with J gene TRBJ2-1, with TRBD1 matching 10 bases. Germline CDR1 and CDR2: SGHRS and YFSETQ. The ends lost 4 bases at V and 8 bases at J; junction bases unmatched: 3. The CDR3 contains 13 residues. Complete variable domain (other parts from reference TRBV5-1 and TRBJ2-1): KAGVTQTPRYLIKTRGQQVTLSCSPISGHRSVSWYQQTPGQGLQFLFEYFSETQRNKGNFPGRFSGRQFSNSRSEMNVSTLELGDSALYLCASSPGQGYEQFFGPGTRLTVL.

This chain links TRBV30 with TRBJ2-4; D not resolved. The germline gives CDR1 GTSNPN, CDR2 SVGIG (reference sequence). This CDR3 is 13 amino acids long. V lost 2 bases to trimming and J lost 6 bases, with 11 bases between them. The CDR3 DNA follows: TGTGCCTGGAGTAAGTCGGCAGGAAACATTCAGTACTTC. Translating gives CAWSKSAGNIQYF.

This chain links TRBV4-3 with TRBJ1-6, with D maybe TRBD1 (5 bases). CDR1 is LGHNA and CDR2 is YSLEER in the germline V gene. There are 14 residues in the CDR3. Trimming took off 4 bases at V and 8 bases at J, with 12 bases between the two ends. The CDR3 loop is CASSLAGGYSPLHF. For the CDR3, the DNA is TGCGCCAGCAGCCTGGCGGGGGGGTATTCACCCCTCCACTTT.